This T cell receptor (beta chain) was profiled in a study of cytomegalovirus exposure and HLA in healthy donors. Primers included in the PCR were 60 Vbeta and 13 Jbeta primers. TCRdb's table, derived via immunoSEQ multiplex PCR, lists solely in-frame clones and lacks some. This sample has 160,000 or so clones, with about 80% found just once. V was pared by 0 bases and J by 6 bases, with 13 bases of the junction left unmatched. Per the germline V gene, CDR1 is SGHDN and CDR2 is FVKESK. The CDR3 spans 18 residues. Of note for this clone: Its antigen is as yet unknown.

General study results and limits: The authors later found TCR association rates varying by HLA locus, with DRB1 most and HLA-C fewest. Testing in vitro showed three CMV-associated chains specific for CMV antigens. Trimming of TCR beta V- and J-genes showed a link, identified in a later analysis, to a missense DCLRE1C variant.

The sequenced material came from PBMCs. This TCR derives from a woman aged 45-65 years in good health and CMV-seropositive. The chain is built from TRBV14 and TRBJ1-1, with 10 bases aligning to TRBD1. The CDR3: CASSQESSWTGGISEAFF. The DNA of the CDR3 is TGTGCCAGCAGCCAAGAGTCGAGCTGGACAGGGGGAATTTCTGAAGCTTTCTTT.